Sequencing of this T cell receptor (beta chain) was carried out in a study of T cell repertoires in cytomegalovirus infection. The overall study: Both CMV infection and a matching HLA type were indicated by public TCR beta signatures.

TCRdb reprocessed the reads with MiXCR, giving one entry per CDR3 protein. This sample carries over 100,000 distinct CDR3 sequences, around 28% of them seen once, and the ten largest clones take about 81%. Study-level points and caveats: Totalled public TCR beta family frequency picked out people who carried CMV plus the relevant HLA.

Trimming removed 4 bases at V and 3 bases at J, with 4 bases between. CDR3 length equals 11 residues. Germline V gives CDR1 SNHLY, CDR2 FYNNEI. Points on this clonotype: As yet, its antigen is unknown.

Sequencing used CD8+ T cells from cultured PBMCs, obtained from culture after CMV antigen stimulation. The V and J genes are TRBV2 and TRBJ2-7; D call uncertain. This clonotype was obtained from a human donor in good health (CMV status not recorded). Some clones in this sample may be carry-over from other donors' samples. DNA for the CDR3: TGTGCCAGCAGTGGAGACTACGAGCAGTACTTC. Translating it yields CASSGDYEQYF.